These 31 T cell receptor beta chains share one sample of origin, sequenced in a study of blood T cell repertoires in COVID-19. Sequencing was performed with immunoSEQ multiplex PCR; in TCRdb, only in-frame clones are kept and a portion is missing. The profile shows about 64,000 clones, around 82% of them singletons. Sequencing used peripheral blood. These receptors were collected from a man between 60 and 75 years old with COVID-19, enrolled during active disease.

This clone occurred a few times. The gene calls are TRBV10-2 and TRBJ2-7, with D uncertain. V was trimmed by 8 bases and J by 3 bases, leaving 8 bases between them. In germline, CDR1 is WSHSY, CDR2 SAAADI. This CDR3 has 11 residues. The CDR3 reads CASGRSYEQYF. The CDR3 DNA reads TGCGCCAGCGGGCGAAGCTACGAGCAGTACTTC.

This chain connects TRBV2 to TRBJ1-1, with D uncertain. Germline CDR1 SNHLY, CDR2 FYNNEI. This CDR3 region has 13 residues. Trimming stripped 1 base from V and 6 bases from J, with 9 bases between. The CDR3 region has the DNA TGTGCCAGCAGTGAAGGGCGGATGGCTGAAGCTTTCTTT. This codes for CASSEGRMAEAFF.

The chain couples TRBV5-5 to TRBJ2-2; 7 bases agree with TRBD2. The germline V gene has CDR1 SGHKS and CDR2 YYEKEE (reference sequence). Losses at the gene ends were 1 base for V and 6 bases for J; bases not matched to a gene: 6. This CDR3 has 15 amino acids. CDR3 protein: CASSLSGDAAGELFF. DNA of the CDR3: TGTGCCAGCAGCTTGAGCGGGGATGCAGCCGGGGAGCTGTTTTTT.

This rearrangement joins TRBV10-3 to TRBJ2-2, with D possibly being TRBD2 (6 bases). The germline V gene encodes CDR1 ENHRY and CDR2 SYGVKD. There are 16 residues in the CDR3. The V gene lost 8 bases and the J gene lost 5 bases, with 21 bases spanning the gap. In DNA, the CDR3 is TGTGCCATCGGAGGGGCGGGGACCTGGGTAACCGGGGAGCTGTTTTTT. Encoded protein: CAIGGAGTWVTGELFF.

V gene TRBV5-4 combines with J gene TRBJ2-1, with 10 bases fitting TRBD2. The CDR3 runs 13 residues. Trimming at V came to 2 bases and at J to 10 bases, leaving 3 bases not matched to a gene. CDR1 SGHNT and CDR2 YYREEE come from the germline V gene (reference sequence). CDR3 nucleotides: TGTGCCAGCAGCTTCCTACTAGCGGGGGAGCAGTTCTTC. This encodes CASSFLLAGEQFF.

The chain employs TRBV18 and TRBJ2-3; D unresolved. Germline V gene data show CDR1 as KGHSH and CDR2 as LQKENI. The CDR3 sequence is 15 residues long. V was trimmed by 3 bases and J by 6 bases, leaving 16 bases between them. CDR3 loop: CASSPYTKIPDTQYF. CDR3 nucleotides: TGTGCCAGCTCACCTTACACCAAGATTCCGGATACGCAGTATTTT. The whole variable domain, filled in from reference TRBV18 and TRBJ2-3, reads NAGVMQNPRHLVRRRGQEARLRCSPMKGHSHVYWYRQLPEEGLKFMVYLQKENIIDESGMPKERFSAEFPKEGPSILRIQQVVRGDSAAYFCASSPYTKIPDTQYFGPGTRLTVL.

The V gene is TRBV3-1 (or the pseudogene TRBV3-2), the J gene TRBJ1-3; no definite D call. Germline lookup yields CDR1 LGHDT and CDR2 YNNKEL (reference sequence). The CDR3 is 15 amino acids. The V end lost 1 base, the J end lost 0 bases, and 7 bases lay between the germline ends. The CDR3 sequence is CASSQGPNSGNTIYF. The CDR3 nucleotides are TGTGCCAGCAGCCAAGGGCCGAACTCTGGAAACACCATATATTTT.

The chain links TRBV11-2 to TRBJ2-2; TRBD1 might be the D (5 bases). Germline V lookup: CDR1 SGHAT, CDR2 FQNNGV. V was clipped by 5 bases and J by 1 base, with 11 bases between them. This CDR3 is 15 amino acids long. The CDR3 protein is CASSVMQGNTGELFF. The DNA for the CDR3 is TGTGCCAGCAGCGTGATGCAGGGGAACACCGGGGAGCTGTTTTTT.

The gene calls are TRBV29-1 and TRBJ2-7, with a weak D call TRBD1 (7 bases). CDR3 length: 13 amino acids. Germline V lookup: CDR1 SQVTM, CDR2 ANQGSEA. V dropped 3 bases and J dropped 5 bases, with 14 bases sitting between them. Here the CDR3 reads CSVDGQGGHEQYF. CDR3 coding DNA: TGCAGCGTTGATGGGCAGGGGGGCCACGAGCAGTACTTC.

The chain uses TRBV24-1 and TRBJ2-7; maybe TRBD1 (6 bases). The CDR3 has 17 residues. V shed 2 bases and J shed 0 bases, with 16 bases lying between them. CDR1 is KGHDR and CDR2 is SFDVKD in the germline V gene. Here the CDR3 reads CATSDSRKGTLSYEQYF. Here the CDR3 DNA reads TGTGCCACCAGTGATTCCCGGAAGGGGACACTCTCCTACGAGCAGTACTTC.

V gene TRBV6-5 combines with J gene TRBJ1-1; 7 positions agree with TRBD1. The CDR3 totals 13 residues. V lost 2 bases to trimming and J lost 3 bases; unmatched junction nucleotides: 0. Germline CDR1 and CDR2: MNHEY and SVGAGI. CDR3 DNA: TGTGCCAGCAGTTACGGGACAGACACTGAAGCTTTCTTT. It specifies CASSYGTDTEAFF.

The CDR3 is CASSIGIPSGELFF. The CDR3 nucleotides are TGTGCCAGTAGTATCGGGATCCCCTCCGGGGAGCTGTTTTTT. The gene calls are TRBV19 and TRBJ2-2; tentative D call: TRBD2 (5 bases). V lost 3 bases and J lost 6, with 11 bases in between. Germline CDR1 reads LNHDA; CDR2 reads SQIVND (reference sequence). The CDR3 has 14 residues. Looking up the rest from reference TRBV19 and TRBJ2-2 gives the full variable domain: DGGITQSPKYLFRKEGQNVTLSCEQNLNHDAMYWYRQDPGQGLRLIYYSQIVNDFQKGDIAEGYSVSREKKESFPLTVTSAQKNPTAFYLCASSIGIPSGELFFGEGSRLTVL.

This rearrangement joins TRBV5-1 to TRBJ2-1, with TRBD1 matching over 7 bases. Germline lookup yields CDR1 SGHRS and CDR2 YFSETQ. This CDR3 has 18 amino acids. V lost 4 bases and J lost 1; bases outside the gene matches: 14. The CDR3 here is CASSIRDRGVGSYNEQFF. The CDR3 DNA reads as TGCGCCAGCAGCATCCGGGACAGAGGGGTTGGGTCCTACAATGAGCAGTTCTTC.

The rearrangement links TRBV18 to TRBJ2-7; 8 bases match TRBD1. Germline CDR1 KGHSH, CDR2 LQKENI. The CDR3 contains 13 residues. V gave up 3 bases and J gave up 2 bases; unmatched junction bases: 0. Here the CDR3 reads CASSPRGPYEQYF. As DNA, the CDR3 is TGTGCCAGCTCACCCAGGGGGCCCTACGAGCAGTACTTC.

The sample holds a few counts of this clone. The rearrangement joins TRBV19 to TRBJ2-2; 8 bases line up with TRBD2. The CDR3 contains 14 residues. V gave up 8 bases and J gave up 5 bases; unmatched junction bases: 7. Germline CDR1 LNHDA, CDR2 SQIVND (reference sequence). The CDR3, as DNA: TGTGCCAGTTCCGACGGGGGGGTTACCGGGGAGCTGTTTTTT. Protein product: CASSDGGVTGELFF.

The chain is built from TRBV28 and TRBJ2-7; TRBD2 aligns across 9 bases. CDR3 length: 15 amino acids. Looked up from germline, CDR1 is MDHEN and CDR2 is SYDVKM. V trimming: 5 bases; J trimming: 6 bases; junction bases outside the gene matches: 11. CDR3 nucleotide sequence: TGTGCCAGCAGTCCCCTTGAGCGGGAGGTGCGCGAGCAGTACTTC. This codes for CASSPLEREVREQYF.

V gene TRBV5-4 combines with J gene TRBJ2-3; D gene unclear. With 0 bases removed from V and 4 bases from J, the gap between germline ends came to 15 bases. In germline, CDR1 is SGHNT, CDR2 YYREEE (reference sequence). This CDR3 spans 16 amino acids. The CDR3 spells CASSLGKFGPADTQYF. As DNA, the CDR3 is TGTGCCAGCAGCTTGGGTAAATTCGGTCCCGCAGATACGCAGTATTTT.

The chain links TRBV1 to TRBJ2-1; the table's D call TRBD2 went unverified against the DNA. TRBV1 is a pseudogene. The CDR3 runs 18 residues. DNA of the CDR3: TGCACCAGCAGCCAAGCAGAGCGGGCCCCCAGCTCCTACAATGAGCAGTTCTTC. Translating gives CTSSQAERAPSSYNEQFF.

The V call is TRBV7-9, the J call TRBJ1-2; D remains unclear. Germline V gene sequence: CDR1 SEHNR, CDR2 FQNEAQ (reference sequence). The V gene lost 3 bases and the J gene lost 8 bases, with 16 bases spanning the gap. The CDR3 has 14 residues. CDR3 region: CASSFTRELEGYTF. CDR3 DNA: TGTGCCAGCAGCTTCACACGGGAACTTGAAGGCTACACCTTC.

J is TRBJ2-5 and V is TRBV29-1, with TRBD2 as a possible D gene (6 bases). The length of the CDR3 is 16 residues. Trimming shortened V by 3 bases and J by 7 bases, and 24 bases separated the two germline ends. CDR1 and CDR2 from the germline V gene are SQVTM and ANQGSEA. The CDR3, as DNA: TGCAGCGTTGACTTCGTGGGCATAACTAGCCCAGTGACCCAGTACTTC. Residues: CSVDFVGITSPVTQYF.

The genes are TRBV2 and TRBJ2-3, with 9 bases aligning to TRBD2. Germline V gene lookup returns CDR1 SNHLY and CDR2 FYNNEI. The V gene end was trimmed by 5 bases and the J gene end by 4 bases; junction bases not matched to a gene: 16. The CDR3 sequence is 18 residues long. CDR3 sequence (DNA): TGTGCCAGCAGTCCGGGGACTAGCACTATTGTAGAAGCAGATACGCAGTATTTT. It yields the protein CASSPGTSTIVEADTQYF.

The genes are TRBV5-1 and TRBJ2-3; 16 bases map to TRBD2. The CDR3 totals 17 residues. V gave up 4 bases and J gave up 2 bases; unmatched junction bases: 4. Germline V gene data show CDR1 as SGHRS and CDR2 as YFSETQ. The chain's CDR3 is CASSAGLAGGVTDTQYF. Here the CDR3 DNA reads TGCGCCAGCAGCGCGGGACTAGCGGGGGGGGTCACAGATACGCAGTATTTT.

The CDR3 protein is CASSQDKTSGRWADTQYF. The CDR3 DNA follows: TGCGCCAGCAGCCAAGACAAAACTAGCGGGAGGTGGGCAGATACGCAGTATTTT. The chain has TRBV4-1 and TRBJ2-3, with 12 bases that match TRBD2. The CDR3 sequence is 18 residues long. Trimming removed 0 bases from V and 4 bases from J; junction bases left unmatched: 8. Germline V gene lookup returns CDR1 MGHRA and CDR2 YSYEKL.

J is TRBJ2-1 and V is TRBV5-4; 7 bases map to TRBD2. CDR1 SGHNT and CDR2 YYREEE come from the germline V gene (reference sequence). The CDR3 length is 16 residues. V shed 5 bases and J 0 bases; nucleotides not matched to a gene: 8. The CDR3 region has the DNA TGTGCCAGCAGGTTAACTAGCGCTAGCTCCTACAATGAGCAGTTCTTC. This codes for CASRLTSASSYNEQFF.

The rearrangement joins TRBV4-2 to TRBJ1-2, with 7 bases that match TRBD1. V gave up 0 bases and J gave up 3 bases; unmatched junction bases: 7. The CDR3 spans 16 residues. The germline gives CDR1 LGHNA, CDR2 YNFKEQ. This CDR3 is CASSQETGQSYYGYTF. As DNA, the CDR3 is TGTGCCAGCAGCCAAGAGACGGGACAGAGTTACTATGGCTACACCTTC.

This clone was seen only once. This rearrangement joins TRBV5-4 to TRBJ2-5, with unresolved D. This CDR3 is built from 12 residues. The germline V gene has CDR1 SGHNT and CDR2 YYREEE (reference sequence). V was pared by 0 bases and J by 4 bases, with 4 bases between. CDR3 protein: CASSLDGETQYF. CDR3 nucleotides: TGTGCCAGCAGCTTGGACGGAGAGACCCAGTACTTC.

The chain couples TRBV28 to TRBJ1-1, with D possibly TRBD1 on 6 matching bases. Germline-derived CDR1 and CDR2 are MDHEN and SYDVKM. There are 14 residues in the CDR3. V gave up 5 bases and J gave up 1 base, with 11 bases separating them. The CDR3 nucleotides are TGTGCCAGCAGTGTAGGGACACCGAACACTGAAGCTTTCTTT. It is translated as CASSVGTPNTEAFF.

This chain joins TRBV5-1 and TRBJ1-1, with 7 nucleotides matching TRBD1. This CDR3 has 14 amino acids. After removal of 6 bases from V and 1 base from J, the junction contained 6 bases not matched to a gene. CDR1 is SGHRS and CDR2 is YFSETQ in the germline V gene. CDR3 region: CASTDQGGNTEAFF. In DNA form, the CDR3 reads TGCGCCAGCACCGACCAGGGGGGGAACACTGAAGCTTTCTTT. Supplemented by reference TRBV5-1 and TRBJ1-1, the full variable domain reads KAGVTQTPRYLIKTRGQQVTLSCSPISGHRSVSWYQQTPGQGLQFLFEYFSETQRNKGNFPGRFSGRQFSNSRSEMNVSTLELGDSALYLCASTDQGGNTEAFFGQGTRLTVV.

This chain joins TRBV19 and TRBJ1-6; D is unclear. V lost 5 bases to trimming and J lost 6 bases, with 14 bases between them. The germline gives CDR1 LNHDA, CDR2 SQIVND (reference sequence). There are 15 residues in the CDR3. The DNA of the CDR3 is TGTGCCAGTAGTGACACCGACATTCGTAATTCACCCCTCCACTTT. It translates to CASSDTDIRNSPLHF.

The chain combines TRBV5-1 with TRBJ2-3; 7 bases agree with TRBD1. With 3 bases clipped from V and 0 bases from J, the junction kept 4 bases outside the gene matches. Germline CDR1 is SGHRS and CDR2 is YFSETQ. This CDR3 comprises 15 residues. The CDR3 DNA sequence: TGCGCCAGCAGCTCCGGGACAGCTAGCACAGATACGCAGTATTTT. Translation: CASSSGTASTDTQYF.

DNA for the CDR3: TGTGCCAGCAGCCCCAACACGGGAGAAGAGACCCAGTACTTC. Translating gives CASSPNTGEETQYF. The chain recombines TRBV7-3 with TRBJ2-5; D is perhaps TRBD2 (6 bases). V dropped 5 bases and J dropped 3 bases, with 13 bases sitting between them. The CDR3 sequence is 14 residues long. The V gene's germline CDR1 is SGHTA and CDR2 FQGTGA.